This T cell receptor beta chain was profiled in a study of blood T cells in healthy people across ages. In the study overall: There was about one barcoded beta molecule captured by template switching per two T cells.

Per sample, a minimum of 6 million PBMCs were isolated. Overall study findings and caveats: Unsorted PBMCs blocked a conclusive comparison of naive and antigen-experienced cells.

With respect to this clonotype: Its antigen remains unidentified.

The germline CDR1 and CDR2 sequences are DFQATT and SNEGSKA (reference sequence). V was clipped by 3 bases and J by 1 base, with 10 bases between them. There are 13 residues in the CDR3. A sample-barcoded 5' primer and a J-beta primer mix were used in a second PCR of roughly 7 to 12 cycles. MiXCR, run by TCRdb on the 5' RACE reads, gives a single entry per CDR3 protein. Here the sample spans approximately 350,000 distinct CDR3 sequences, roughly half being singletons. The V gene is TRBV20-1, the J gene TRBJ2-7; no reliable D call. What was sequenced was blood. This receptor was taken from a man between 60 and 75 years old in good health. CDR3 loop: CSARPSFSYEQYF. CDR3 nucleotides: TGCAGTGCTAGGCCCTCCTTTTCCTACGAGCAGTACTTC.